A single sample is the source of the 16 T cell receptor beta chains below, sequenced in a study of shared clonotypes between healthy human individuals. Only in-frame clones appear in the TCRdb table, and some are missing; sequencing was by immunoSEQ multiplex PCR. The sample yields around 480,000 clones, over 60% seen once. The sample comprised PBMCs. The receptor set was obtained from a woman aged 40 to 55 in good health. Some clones in this sample may be carry-over from other donors' samples.

The genes are TRBV6-6 and TRBJ2-1; perhaps TRBD1 as D (5 bases). This CDR3 spans 16 amino acids. V shed 0 bases and J shed 6 bases, with 15 bases lying between them. CDR1 MNHNY and CDR2 SVGAGI come from the germline V gene (reference sequence). CDR3 sequence (DNA): TGTGCCAGCAGTTACTCGGCGGCAGGGTCGGCCAATGAGCAGTTCTTC. Its protein is CASSYSAAGSANEQFF.

The V and J genes are TRBV27 and TRBJ2-7; TRBD1 is a possible D gene (5 bases). The length of the CDR3 is 14 residues. Germline V gives CDR1 MNHEY, CDR2 SMNVEV (reference sequence). V gave up 5 bases and J gave up 3 bases, with 14 bases separating them. CDR3 nucleotides: TGTGCCAGCAGTCCCCTCGACAGATACTACGAGCAGTACTTC. It translates to CASSPLDRYYEQYF.

The CDR3 loop is CASRRGPTDTQYF. The CDR3 DNA sequence: TGTGCCAGCCGCAGGGGGCCCACAGATACGCAGTATTTT. This chain connects TRBV2 to TRBJ2-3, with TRBD1 matching over 8 bases. The CDR3 contains 13 residues. Germline CDR1 SNHLY, CDR2 FYNNEI. The junction had 3 bases not matched to a gene; V was cut back by 8 bases and J by 2 bases.

The chain is built from TRBV13 and TRBJ1-1; D is unresolved. The V end lost 3 bases, the J end lost 1 base, and 9 bases lay between the germline ends. CDR1 is PRHDT and CDR2 is FYEKMQ in the germline V gene (reference sequence). The CDR3 totals 14 residues. The CDR3 is CASSFRARNTEAFF. The CDR3 DNA sequence: TGTGCCAGCAGCTTCCGGGCCCGGAACACTGAAGCTTTCTTT.

The chain uses TRBV25-1 and TRBJ2-2, with D possibly matching TRBD2 (5 bases). Germline CDR1 reads MGHDK; CDR2 reads SYGVNS. Deletions cut 2 bases from V and 7 bases from J, with 14 bases between. The CDR3 loop spans 15 amino acids. DNA for the CDR3: TGTGCCAGCAGTGAAGATCGAGAGAGGGTCGGGGAGCTGTTTTTT. Translated: CASSEDRERVGELFF.

This chain uses TRBV7-3 with TRBJ2-1; 12 bases are shared with TRBD2. The germline CDR1 and CDR2 sequences are SGHTA and FQGTGA. This CDR3 contains 16 residues. The J segment lost 7 bases and the V segment lost 5 bases, leaving 9 bases of the junction unmatched. In nucleotides, the CDR3 is TGTGCCAGCAGCCCTACGTCGCTAGCGGGGGGGAATGAGCAGTTCTTC. It translates to CASSPTSLAGGNEQFF.

The V call is TRBV29-1, the J call TRBJ2-5; no definite D call. V was shortened by 3 bases and J by 8 bases, with 10 bases between the two germline ends. The germline V gene encodes CDR1 SQVTM and CDR2 ANQGSEA. This CDR3 is 11 amino acids long. The CDR3 DNA follows: TGCAGCGTTGACCCCTCAGAAACCCAGTACTTC. Translation: CSVDPSETQYF.

This CDR3 is CASSGGSGEQYF. Here the CDR3 DNA reads TGTGCCAGCTCAGGGGGATCAGGAGAGCAGTACTTC. The chain has TRBV21-1 and TRBJ2-7; TRBD1, the table's D call, was not compared with the DNA. TRBV21-1 is classified as a pseudogene. This CDR3 comprises 12 residues.

This chain links TRBV29-1 with TRBJ2-5; the D gene is possibly TRBD1 (6 bases). This CDR3 spans 14 amino acids. Germline values: CDR1 SQVTM, CDR2 ANQGSEA. The CDR3 nucleotides are TGCAGTACATCTCCGGGACACCTACAAGAGACCCAGTACTTC. Protein sequence: CSTSPGHLQETQYF.

Turning to this clone: This sample includes further DNA sequences coding for the same CDR3. The chain is built from TRBV2 and TRBJ2-7; unclear D gene. Looked up from germline, CDR1 is SNHLY and CDR2 is FYNNEI. Trimming stripped 4 bases from V and 6 bases from J, with 4 bases between. CDR3 size: 10 residues. The CDR3 region has the DNA TGTGCCAGCAGTGTTGGCGAGCAGTACTTC. This translates into CASSVGEQYF.

The J gene is TRBJ2-2, the V gene TRBV6-6; 9 nucleotides line up with TRBD2. With 5 bases clipped from V and 3 bases from J, the junction kept 1 base outside the gene matches. The CDR3 is made up of 14 amino acids. Germline loops: CDR1 MNHNY, CDR2 SVGAGI (reference sequence). CDR3 region: CASSRLADTGELFF. The DNA of the CDR3 is TGTGCCAGCAGTCGACTAGCGGACACCGGGGAGCTGTTTTTT.

J is TRBJ2-3 and V is TRBV27; TRBD2 aligns across 8 bases. In germline, CDR1 is MNHEY, CDR2 SMNVEV (reference sequence). The CDR3 spans 16 residues. The ends lost 6 bases at V and 1 base at J; junction bases unmatched: 9. The CDR3 region is CASRPRAGAGTDTQYF. The DNA for the CDR3 is TGTGCCAGCAGACCCCGAGCGGGAGCCGGCACAGATACGCAGTATTTT.

The V call is TRBV19, the J call TRBJ2-1; the match to TRBD2 covers 9 bases. The length of the CDR3 is 11 residues. Germline V lookup: CDR1 LNHDA, CDR2 SQIVND (reference sequence). The CDR3: CGASGDNEQFF. CDR3 DNA: TGTGGGGCTAGCGGGGATAATGAGCAGTTCTTC. Full variable domain (outside the CDR3, taken from reference TRBV19 and TRBJ2-1): DGGITQSPKYLFRKEGQNVTLSCEQNLNHDAMYWYRQDPGQGLRLIYYSQIVNDFQKGDIAEGYSVSREKKESFPLTVTSAQKNPTAFYLCGASGDNEQFFGPGTRLTVL.

This rearrangement joins TRBV30 to TRBJ2-7, with TRBD2 matching over 7 bases. Trimming took 1 base from V and 1 from J; bases not matched to a gene: 19. This CDR3 has 19 residues. CDR1 is GTSNPN and CDR2 is SVGIG in the germline V gene (reference sequence). The CDR3 nucleotides are TGTGCCTGGAGTGAGACAGTGGGGAGACGGGCTAGCGGTTCCTACGAGCAGTACTTC. Its protein product is CAWSETVGRRASGSYEQYF.

The rearrangement links TRBV28 to TRBJ2-3, with D unresolved. In germline, CDR1 is MDHEN, CDR2 SYDVKM. This CDR3 has 12 amino acids. V was trimmed by 3 bases and J by 3 bases, leaving 4 bases between them. CDR3 in DNA: TGTGCCAGCAGTTTCTTAACAGATACGCAGTATTTT. This translates into CASSFLTDTQYF.

This rearrangement joins TRBV28 to TRBJ1-1; 8 positions agree with TRBD1. The CDR3 is made up of 14 amino acids. Germline CDR1 reads MDHEN; CDR2 reads SYDVKM. Trimming took 7 bases from V and 10 from J; bases not matched to a gene: 14. CDR3 sequence reads: CASIQIRTGTGAFF. The DNA of the CDR3 is TGTGCCAGCATCCAAATCAGGACAGGGACCGGAGCTTTCTTT.